This T cell receptor beta chain originates from a study of blood T cell repertoires in COVID-19. Across the whole study: From T cells, B-cell-depleted T cells, or PBMCs came the material, which was cDNA or gDNA.

The CDR3 has 15 amino acids. V trimming: 5 bases; J trimming: 2 bases; junction bases outside the gene matches: 7. The germline V gene has CDR1 LNHDA and CDR2 SQIVND (reference sequence). Per the original methods: Amplified reference gene primers provided the basis for estimating nucleated cell counts. Measured with immunoSEQ multiplex PCR; TCRdb has only the in-frame clones, and not every one. D and trimming were read from the DNA, whereas the V and J calls and clone size are those reported in that table. The table includes about 250,000 clones, about 80% detected once. Sequenced sample: peripheral blood. The TCR was taken from an elderly woman with active or convalescent COVID-19. V is TRBV19 and J is TRBJ2-7; TRBD1 matches 9 bases. The CDR3 here is CASSSPGQGTYEQYF. The CDR3 nucleotides read TGTGCCAGTAGTTCGCCGGGACAGGGTACCTACGAGCAGTACTTC. Looking up the rest from reference TRBV19 and TRBJ2-7 gives the full variable domain: DGGITQSPKYLFRKEGQNVTLSCEQNLNHDAMYWYRQDPGQGLRLIYYSQIVNDFQKGDIAEGYSVSREKKESFPLTVTSAQKNPTAFYLCASSSPGQGTYEQYFGPGTRLTVT.